Each of the 24 T cell receptor beta chains below was sequenced from the same sample in a study of cytotoxic CD8 clonotypes in ibrutinib-treated CLL. Assay used: immunoSEQ multiplex PCR; TCRdb lists only in-frame clones, some missing. The data show some 150,000 clones, 70% to 80% seen once. Here the sequenced sample was PBMCs, taken after 12 months of ibrutinib treatment. The receptors here all came from a human donor with chronic lymphocytic leukemia.

The genes are TRBV19 and TRBJ1-5; TRBD1 might be the D (5 bases). The CDR3 has 15 residues. V was pared by 10 bases and J by 5 bases, with 21 bases between. Germline CDR1 is LNHDA and CDR2 is SQIVND (reference sequence). This chain's CDR3 is CATEGRGTAYQPQHF. CDR3 in DNA: TGTGCCACCGAGGGGCGCGGGACGGCATATCAGCCCCAGCATTTT.

This clone came up once. CDR3 amino acids: CASSQDSGQGIWAYGYTF. As DNA, the CDR3 is TGCGCCAGCAGCCAAGATTCTGGACAGGGAATATGGGCCTATGGCTACACCTTC. V and J are TRBV4-1 and TRBJ1-2, with 8 bases identical to TRBD1. CDR3 length: 18 residues. The V segment lost 0 bases and the J segment 4 bases; nucleotides outside the gene matches: 13. Germline-derived CDR1 and CDR2 are MGHRA and YSYEKL.

V is TRBV4-2 and J is TRBJ1-2; the match to TRBD1 covers 7 bases. V shed 0 bases and J 5 bases; nucleotides not matched to a gene: 3. From germline, CDR1 is LGHNA and CDR2 YNFKEQ. This CDR3 contains 14 residues. CDR3 sequence: CASSQEPGQYGYTF. The CDR3 DNA sequence: TGTGCCAGCAGCCAAGAACCGGGACAGTATGGCTACACCTTC.

This chain links TRBV6-5 with TRBJ2-7; TRBD1 aligns across 7 bases. Germline assignment: CDR1 MNHEY and CDR2 SVGAGI. The J segment lost 2 bases and the V segment lost 4 bases, leaving 8 bases of the junction unmatched. CDR3 length: 15 residues. The CDR3 coding sequence is TGTGCCAGCAGTTTCGGGACAGTTCCAACCTACGAGCAGTACTTC. Translation gives CASSFGTVPTYEQYF.

The chain employs TRBV5-4 and TRBJ2-3; no clear D. CDR3 size: 13 residues. Germline lookup yields CDR1 SGHNT and CDR2 YYREEE (reference sequence). The V end lost 4 bases, the J end lost 6 bases, and 12 bases lay between the germline ends. As DNA, the CDR3 is TGTGCCAGCAGCAAGTGGGGTTCGGATACGCAGTATTTT. Protein: CASSKWGSDTQYF.

As DNA, the CDR3 is TGTGCCAGCAGCTCCGACAGGCCTTATGGCTACACCTTC. Protein product: CASSSDRPYGYTF. The chain has TRBV7-8 and TRBJ1-2; D might be TRBD1 (6 bases). This CDR3 spans 13 amino acids. Looked up from germline, CDR1 is SGHVS and CDR2 is FQNEAQ. Trimming stripped 4 bases from V and 5 bases from J, with 11 bases between.

There are many counts of this clone. The chain has TRBV7-6 and TRBJ1-1; D gene ambiguous. CDR1 is SGHVS, CDR2 FNYEAQ, per germline. V lost 5 bases to trimming and J lost 0 bases, with 7 bases between them. This CDR3 has 13 residues. Here the CDR3 DNA reads TGTGCCAGCAGCGCAGATCTGAACACTGAAGCTTTCTTT. Protein product: CASSADLNTEAFF.

A single count supports this clone. The chain employs TRBV2 and TRBJ2-7, with D possibly matching TRBD2 (6 bases). The CDR3 runs 15 residues. Trimming shortened V by 5 bases and J by 3 bases, and 17 bases separated the two germline ends. Germline V gene data show CDR1 as SNHLY and CDR2 as FYNNEI. In DNA, the CDR3 is TGTGCCAGCAGTCCCCGGGGACTGGAACGCTACGAGCAGTACTTC. This sequence encodes CASSPRGLERYEQYF. Looking up the rest from reference TRBV2 and TRBJ2-7 gives the full variable domain: EPEVTQTPSHQVTQMGQEVILRCVPISNHLYFYWYRQILGQKVEFLVSFYNNEISEKSEIFDDQFSVERPDGSNFTLKIRSTKLEDSAMYFCASSPRGLERYEQYFGPGTRLTVT.

The chain combines TRBV7-6 with TRBJ2-1; D unclear. With 3 bases removed from V and 6 bases from J, the gap between germline ends came to 6 bases. CDR3 length: 12 residues. Per the germline V gene, CDR1 is SGHVS and CDR2 is FNYEAQ. Here the CDR3 DNA reads TGTGCCAGCAGCTTTTCCCCCAATGAGCAGTTCTTC. This gives the protein CASSFSPNEQFF.

The J gene is TRBJ2-7, the V gene TRBV2, with D uncertain. The V end was cut by 6 bases, the J end by 0 bases, with 9 bases between. This CDR3 is built from 13 residues. Germline assignment: CDR1 SNHLY and CDR2 FYNNEI. The CDR3 DNA follows: TGTGCCAGCAGACCCGGGCCCTCCTACGAGCAGTACTTC. Encoded protein: CASRPGPSYEQYF.

This clone was picked up one time. The J gene is TRBJ2-7, the V gene TRBV12-5, with 7 bases lining up with TRBD1. Germline loops: CDR1 LGHNT, CDR2 FRNRAP. V was pared by 1 base and J by 2 bases, with 2 bases of the junction left unmatched. The CDR3 has 14 residues. CDR3 sequence reads: CASGLEGAAYEQYF. The CDR3 DNA is TGTGCTAGTGGTTTGGAGGGGGCCGCCTACGAGCAGTACTTC. The full variable domain, completed using reference TRBV12-5 and TRBJ2-7, is DARVTQTPRHKVTEMGQEVTMRCQPILGHNTVFWYRQTMMQGLELLAYFRNRAPLDDSGMPKDRFSAEMPDATLATLKIQPSEPRDSAVYFCASGLEGAAYEQYFGPGTRLTVT.

The chain combines TRBV4-2 with TRBJ1-2, with TRBD1 matching 7 bases. The CDR3 runs to 13 residues. V lost 1 base to trimming and J lost 4 bases; unmatched junction nucleotides: 0. In germline, CDR1 is LGHNA, CDR2 YNFKEQ. The CDR3 reads CASSQGTGYGYTF. CDR3 in DNA: TGTGCCAGCAGCCAAGGGACAGGCTATGGCTACACCTTC.

This clone appeared a few times. The V and J genes are TRBV29-1 and TRBJ1-2; D gene unclear. The CDR3 has 13 amino acids. Trimming stripped 6 bases from V and 4 bases from J, with 15 bases between. CDR1 is SQVTM, CDR2 ANQGSEA, per germline. Here the CDR3 reads CSVGASATYGYTF. The DNA of the CDR3 is TGCAGCGTCGGAGCTTCAGCCACCTATGGCTACACCTTC.

The rearrangement joins TRBV20-1 to TRBJ1-4, with D unresolved. The CDR3 consists of 11 residues. With 4 bases removed from V and 7 bases from J, the gap between germline ends came to 7 bases. Germline CDR1 reads DFQATT; CDR2 reads SNEGSKA (reference sequence). This chain's CDR3 is CSATRGEKLFF. The CDR3 nucleotides read TGCAGTGCTACCAGAGGTGAAAAACTGTTTTTT.

The CDR3, as DNA: TGTGCCATCAGCGGACAGGGTCACAATGAGCAGTTCTTC. Encoded protein: CAISGQGHNEQFF. The chain is built from TRBV10-3 and TRBJ2-1; TRBD1 aligns across 8 bases. The trim removed 6 bases at V and 5 bases at J, leaving 3 bases unmatched. Germline-derived CDR1 and CDR2 are ENHRY and SYGVKD. The CDR3 has 13 amino acids.

In its sample, this clone was seen a few times. This chain joins TRBV2 and TRBJ2-1; 8 bases match TRBD1. In germline, CDR1 is SNHLY, CDR2 FYNNEI. With V trimmed by 4 bases and J by 7 bases, 6 bases remained unmatched. The CDR3 has 14 residues. DNA of the CDR3: TGTGCCAGCAGTGGGCAGGGGGCAATGAATGAGCAGTTCTTC. Its protein product is CASSGQGAMNEQFF.

The rearrangement links TRBV7-2 to TRBJ2-1; D ambiguous. The CDR3 has 14 amino acids. V shed 2 bases and J shed 0 bases, with 5 bases lying between them. Germline loops: CDR1 SGHTA, CDR2 FQGNSA. The DNA of the CDR3 is TGTGCCAGCAGCTTAAGCAGCTCCTACAATGAGCAGTTCTTC. Its protein product is CASSLSSSYNEQFF.

The chain has TRBV15 and TRBJ1-2, with D perhaps TRBD1 (6 bases). Per the germline V gene, CDR1 is LNHNV and CDR2 is YYDKDF (reference sequence). This CDR3 is built from 14 residues. V was clipped by 1 base and J by 6 bases, with 12 bases between them. The DNA for the CDR3 is TGTGCCACCAGCAGAGCCGGGACAAAGAATGGCTACACCTTC. Its protein is CATSRAGTKNGYTF.

Concerning this clone: The sample carries other DNA sequences with the same CDR3. The gene calls are TRBV7-9 and TRBJ2-3; no clear D. V lost 6 bases to trimming and J lost 4 bases, with 11 bases between them. Per the germline V gene, CDR1 is SEHNR and CDR2 is FQNEAQ (reference sequence). The CDR3 contains 13 residues. The chain's CDR3 is CASSPSVADTQYF. The CDR3 nucleotides read TGTGCCAGCAGTCCAAGTGTCGCAGATACGCAGTATTTT.

This clone was counted many times. The chain links TRBV9 to TRBJ2-7; D might be TRBD1 (5 bases). The germline V gene has CDR1 SGDLS and CDR2 YYNGEE. Trimming cost V 3 bases and J 2 bases, with 15 bases left between them. The CDR3 runs to 15 residues. DNA for the CDR3: TGTGCCAGCAGCGAAACTGGACACTCCACCTACGAGCAGTACTTC. This encodes CASSETGHSTYEQYF.

The chain couples TRBV28 to TRBJ1-4, with D possibly being TRBD1 (6 bases). The V gene lost 6 bases and the J gene lost 8 bases, with 19 bases spanning the gap. Germline V CDR1 and CDR2: MDHEN, SYDVKM. The CDR3 length is 15 residues. Here the CDR3 DNA reads TGTGCCAGCAGCCTCTCGGGGGCCAGAGGAGAAAAACTGTTTTTT. It encodes CASSLSGARGEKLFF.

In its sample, this clone was seen a few times. The chain joins TRBV2 to TRBJ1-4, with D perhaps TRBD1 (5 bases). Germline CDR1 is SNHLY and CDR2 is FYNNEI. The V end was cut by 2 bases, the J end by 6 bases, with 10 bases between. This CDR3 contains 14 residues. DNA for the CDR3: TGTGCCAGCAGTGAAACGACAGTTTATGAAAAACTGTTTTTT. Protein sequence: CASSETTVYEKLFF.

This sequence joins TRBV21-1 and TRBJ1-1. TRBV21-1 is labeled a pseudogene. The CDR3 spans 15 residues. For the CDR3, the DNA is TGTGCCAGCAGCAGAAGGGGAGAGGAGGGCACTGAAGCTTTCTTT. Its protein is CASSRRGEEGTEAFF.

This clone was observed a few times. CDR3: CASSLWPTGVGQPQHF. The CDR3 region has the DNA TGTGCCAGCAGTTTATGGCCGACAGGGGTTGGACAGCCCCAGCATTTT. The rearrangement joins TRBV28 to TRBJ1-5; 8 bases are a match to TRBD1. The CDR3 extends over 16 amino acids. The junction had 8 bases not matched to a gene; V was cut back by 0 bases and J by 7 bases. Germline loops: CDR1 MDHEN, CDR2 SYDVKM.